The clone carrying this T cell receptor beta chain is medium-sized in the sample. Donors had localized lung adenocarcinoma, a non-small cell lung cancer. This sample is drawn from a study of CD4 and CD8 cells across lung adenocarcinoma regions. Germline assignment: CDR1 LGHDT and CDR2 YNNKEL (reference sequence). CDR3 size: 12 residues. V was trimmed by 5 bases and J by 2 bases, leaving 5 bases between them. TCRdb reanalysed the PCR reads using MiXCR and keeps one entry per CDR3 protein. The sample lists about 3,700 distinct CDR3 sequences; around three fifths were seen once. This receptor was obtained from a female donor with lung adenocarcinoma. The CD4 and CD8 labels of this study may be unreliable. V and J are TRBV3-1 and TRBJ2-3; no definite D call. The sample taken for sequencing was CD4+ T cells from the margin of a lung tumor. For the CDR3, the DNA is TGTGCCAGCAGCAATAACACAGATACGCAGTATTTT. Protein product: CASSNNTDTQYF.